One sample yielded the 29 T cell receptor beta chains listed below, sequenced in a study of cytomegalovirus exposure and HLA in healthy donors (dated 2017 in TCRdb). Library preparation employed the immunoSEQ multiplex PCR assay. Here the immuneACCESS table is served through TCRdb, limited to in-frame sequences with V and J called. Missing clones are a known gap in these copies; in checked studies unresolved V genes cover under half, and the rest lacks a known reason. This sample gives roughly 230,000 clones in total; about nine tenths of them show up just once. The ten largest make up 3% to 3.5% of the sample. The sequenced material came from PBMCs. The receptors here all came from a woman aged 30 to 39 in good health and CMV-seronegative.

V gene TRBV7-9 combines with J gene TRBJ1-1; D remains unclear. There are 12 residues in the CDR3. V dropped 0 bases and J dropped 8 bases, with 7 bases sitting between them. Germline CDR1 SEHNR, CDR2 FQNEAQ (reference sequence). The CDR3 protein is CASSLARVEAFF. In nucleotides, the CDR3 is TGTGCCAGCAGCTTAGCGCGGGTGGAAGCTTTCTTT.

The V and J genes are TRBV4-3 and TRBJ2-3; no firm D call. The CDR3 is 15 residues long. Between the trimmed V and J ends, which lost 3 bases and 2 bases, there was a span of 12 bases. Germline-derived CDR1 and CDR2 are LGHNA and YSLEER. CDR3 region: CASSHNQAITDTQYF. CDR3 sequence (DNA): TGCGCCAGCAGCCACAACCAGGCGATCACAGATACGCAGTATTTT.

This rearrangement joins TRBV4-1 to TRBJ1-5; D not certain. This CDR3 has 16 residues. Germline values: CDR1 MGHRA, CDR2 YSYEKL. With 5 bases removed from V and 1 base from J, the gap between germline ends came to 15 bases. The CDR3 here is CASSATEGTSNQPQHF. CDR3 nucleotides: TGCGCCAGCAGCGCCACGGAGGGTACGAGCAATCAGCCCCAGCATTTT.

This clone was counted a single time. This sequence joins TRBV20-1 and TRBJ2-1; D is unresolved. Germline values: CDR1 DFQATT, CDR2 SNEGSKA (reference sequence). The CDR3 sequence is 10 residues long. The V end lost 6 bases, the J end lost 9 bases, and 9 bases lay between the germline ends. CDR3: CSASILEQFF. The CDR3 DNA is TGCAGTGCCAGTATCCTTGAGCAGTTCTTC.

The rearrangement joins TRBV7-9 to TRBJ1-4; 10 nucleotides agree with TRBD1. The CDR3 is 18 residues long. Per the germline V gene, CDR1 is SEHNR and CDR2 is FQNEAQ (reference sequence). V dropped 4 bases and J dropped 1; count of bases not matched to a gene: 9. This chain's CDR3 is CASSSPGGQGRTNEKLFF. The CDR3 nucleotides are TGTGCCAGCAGCTCCCCGGGGGGACAGGGGAGAACTAATGAAAAACTGTTTTTT.

V gene TRBV2 combines with J gene TRBJ2-3; TRBD2 might be the D (7 bases). This CDR3 is built from 12 residues. CDR1 is SNHLY, CDR2 FYNNEI, per germline. The V end was cut by 7 bases, the J end by 13 bases, with 18 bases between. CDR3 loop: CASKTGGPGEYF. CDR3 sequence (DNA): TGTGCCAGCAAGACGGGGGGCCCGGGTGAGTATTTT. Full variable domain (outside the CDR3, taken from reference TRBV2 and TRBJ2-3): EPEVTQTPSHQVTQMGQEVILRCVPISNHLYFYWYRQILGQKVEFLVSFYNNEISEKSEIFDDQFSVERPDGSNFTLKIRSTKLEDSAMYFCASKTGGPGEYFGPGTRLTVL.

This clone was detected a few times. The chain links TRBV27 to TRBJ1-2; D is unclear. The V gene's germline CDR1 is MNHEY and CDR2 SMNVEV (reference sequence). The CDR3 extends over 13 amino acids. V shed 3 bases and J shed 2 bases, with 7 bases lying between them. CDR3 in amino acids: CASSFGENYGYTF. CDR3 nucleotide sequence: TGTGCCAGCAGTTTTGGGGAGAACTATGGCTACACCTTC.

As concerns this clone: Other DNA sequences in the sample encode the same CDR3. The J gene is TRBJ1-5, the V gene TRBV28; D is unresolved. The V and J ends lost 5 bases and 7 bases respectively, with 9 bases between them. This CDR3 has 12 amino acids. CDR1 is MDHEN, CDR2 SYDVKM, per germline. The CDR3 sequence is CASSPPNQPQHF. The CDR3 DNA reads TGTGCCAGCAGTCCCCCGAACCAGCCCCAGCATTTT.

This clone was detected only once. The V and J genes are TRBV10-2 and TRBJ2-3; 9 bases are shared with TRBD2. The germline V gene encodes CDR1 WSHSY and CDR2 SAAADI. This CDR3 has 15 residues. The junction had 5 bases not matched to a gene; V was cut back by 4 bases and J by 3 bases. The CDR3 protein is CASSAGLALTDTQYF. The DNA for the CDR3 is TGCGCCAGCAGTGCCGGACTAGCGCTAACAGATACGCAGTATTTT.

V gene TRBV15 combines with J gene TRBJ1-1, with D unresolved. Trimming took 3 bases from V and 1 from J, leaving 6 bases between them. This CDR3 has 13 amino acids. Germline CDR1 reads LNHNV; CDR2 reads YYDKDF (reference sequence). The CDR3 reads CATSRGRNTEAFF. The CDR3 nucleotides are TGTGCCACCAGCAGGGGGAGGAACACTGAAGCTTTCTTT.

J is TRBJ2-7 and V is TRBV27; 7 bases map to TRBD2. CDR3 size: 17 residues. The V gene end was trimmed by 4 bases and the J gene end by 0 bases; junction bases not matched to a gene: 12. The germline V gene has CDR1 MNHEY and CDR2 SMNVEV (reference sequence). The CDR3 reads CASSSNVLAGLSYEQYF. The CDR3 DNA sequence: TGTGCCAGCAGTTCCAACGTCTTAGCGGGCCTCTCCTACGAGCAGTACTTC.

This sequence joins TRBV5-1 and TRBJ2-7, with a tentative D call TRBD1 (5 bases). The germline gives CDR1 SGHRS, CDR2 YFSETQ. The CDR3 sequence is 14 residues long. Trimming stripped 6 bases from V and 5 bases from J, with 18 bases between. CDR3 sequence reads: CASKYRLASDEQYF. CDR3 coding DNA: TGCGCCAGCAAATACAGGCTCGCGTCGGACGAGCAGTACTTC.

This clone was picked up one time. This chain uses TRBV19 with TRBJ1-1; 9 positions match TRBD1. V lost 4 bases, J lost 4 bases, and 10 bases stayed unmatched. Germline CDR1 reads LNHDA; CDR2 reads SQIVND (reference sequence). The CDR3 has 16 residues. CDR3 DNA: TGTGCCAGTAGTAAACTTACAGGGGGCGAAGGCACTGAAGCTTTCTTT. Its protein product is CASSKLTGGEGTEAFF.

The chain has TRBV13 and TRBJ1-5, with D perhaps TRBD1 (5 bases). V lost 9 bases to trimming and J lost 4 bases, with 22 bases between them. This CDR3 is built from 16 residues. Germline CDR1 is PRHDT and CDR2 is FYEKMQ (reference sequence). The CDR3 reads CASKRKAGEGNQPQHF. In nucleotides, the CDR3 is TGTGCCAGTAAGCGAAAGGCCGGGGAGGGGAATCAGCCCCAGCATTTT.

Of note for this clone: The sample holds other DNA sequences that translate to the same CDR3. This chain connects TRBV27 to TRBJ1-1; no clear D gene. Germline V gene data show CDR1 as MNHEY and CDR2 as SMNVEV (reference sequence). There are 14 residues in the CDR3. The germline V and J ends were trimmed by 0 bases and 1 base, with 6 bases remaining between them. The CDR3 loop is CASSLSSANTEAFF. For the CDR3, the DNA is TGTGCCAGCAGTTTATCCTCTGCGAACACTGAAGCTTTCTTT.

This clone was seen just once. The chain joins TRBV7-9 to TRBJ2-5, with TRBD1 matching 7 bases. Germline V gene data show CDR1 as SEHNR and CDR2 as FQNEAQ (reference sequence). J gave up 5 bases and V 4 bases, and 1 base lay outside the gene matches. There are 12 residues in the CDR3. CDR3 bases: TGTGCCAGCAGCTCCAGGGGGGAGACCCAGTACTTC. Translation: CASSSRGETQYF.

Worth noting for this clone: A much larger clone is a single base away; this may be a read error. The chain links TRBV27 to TRBJ2-7; the match to TRBD2 covers 11 bases. From germline, CDR1 is MNHEY and CDR2 SMNVEV (reference sequence). V was clipped by 6 bases and J by 1 base; unmatched bases: 2. The CDR3 runs 14 residues. Here the CDR3 DNA reads TGTGCCAGCAGGCTAGCGGGAGGTTCCTACGAGCAGTACTTC. Its protein product is CASRLAGGSYEQYF.

The chain carries TRBV5-6 and TRBJ2-5, with a possible D match to TRBD1 (7 bases). The CDR3 length is 15 residues. V lost 4 bases and J lost 4, with 17 bases in between. CDR1 and CDR2 from the germline V gene are SGHDT and YYEEEE. DNA of the CDR3: TGTGCCAGCAGCGGAGGGACAGTTGGGTCAGAGACCCAGTACTTC. Translation: CASSGGTVGSETQYF.

The chain has TRBV2 and TRBJ2-6; D is undetermined. CDR1 SNHLY and CDR2 FYNNEI come from the germline V gene. This CDR3 has 14 residues. V lost 6 bases, J lost 2 bases, and 8 bases lay in between. The CDR3 sequence is CASRPSPGANVLTF. The CDR3 bases are TGTGCCAGCAGGCCCTCGCCTGGGGCCAACGTCCTGACTTTC. Variable domain in full (rest from reference TRBV2 and TRBJ2-6): EPEVTQTPSHQVTQMGQEVILRCVPISNHLYFYWYRQILGQKVEFLVSFYNNEISEKSEIFDDQFSVERPDGSNFTLKIRSTKLEDSAMYFCASRPSPGANVLTFGAGSRLTVL.

The chain combines TRBV4-1 with TRBJ2-7; 8 bases agree with TRBD2. This CDR3 comprises 15 residues. Per the germline V gene, CDR1 is MGHRA and CDR2 is YSYEKL. The V gene end was trimmed by 1 base and the J gene end by 3 bases; junction bases not matched to a gene: 5. The CDR3 DNA sequence: TGCGCCAGCAGCCAAGGACTAGCGACACACTACGAGCAGTACTTC. Translating it yields CASSQGLATHYEQYF.

The V gene is TRBV11-2, the J gene TRBJ2-5; 10 bases fit TRBD1. After removal of 4 bases from V and 5 bases from J, the junction contained 7 bases not matched to a gene. This CDR3 spans 15 amino acids. Germline V gene lookup returns CDR1 SGHAT and CDR2 FQNNGV. The CDR3 region is CASSSPTGGLETQYF. The CDR3 DNA sequence: TGTGCCAGCAGCTCCCCGACAGGGGGCCTTGAGACCCAGTACTTC. The full variable domain, in which reference TRBV11-2 and TRBJ2-5 provide the parts outside the CDR3, is EAGVAQSPRYKIIEKRQSVAFWCNPISGHATLYWYQQILGQGPKLLIQFQNNGVVDDSQLPKDRFSAERLKGVDSTLKIQPAKLEDSAVYLCASSSPTGGLETQYFGPGTRLLVL.

The chain couples TRBV9 to TRBJ2-2; 11 bases map to TRBD2. The CDR3 is made up of 15 amino acids. V lost 4 bases and J lost 4; bases outside the gene matches: 3. CDR1 is SGDLS, CDR2 YYNGEE, per germline. The CDR3 nucleotides read TGTGCCAGCAGCCTTAGCGGGAGGGGCACCGGGGAGCTGTTTTTT. It encodes CASSLSGRGTGELFF.

This sequence joins TRBV12-5 and TRBJ2-2, with 10 bases lining up with TRBD2. The germline V gene has CDR1 LGHNT and CDR2 FRNRAP. Trimming removed 1 base from V and 1 base from J; junction bases left unmatched: 6. The length of the CDR3 is 18 residues. The CDR3 bases are TGTGCTAGTGGTTTGGCGATTTCTAGCGGGGGGAACACCGGGGAGCTGTTTTTT. It is translated as CASGLAISSGGNTGELFF.

V and J are TRBV2 and TRBJ2-7; perhaps TRBD2 as D (6 bases). The CDR3 sequence is 13 residues long. V gave up 2 bases and J gave up 3 bases, with 8 bases separating them. Germline V gene sequence: CDR1 SNHLY, CDR2 FYNNEI. The DNA for the CDR3 is TGTGCCAGCAGTGAATGGAGGGGCTACGAGCAGTACTTC. Translating gives CASSEWRGYEQYF.

The rearrangement links TRBV11-2 to TRBJ2-7; D gene unclear. V was clipped by 2 bases and J by 0 bases, with 8 bases between them. The CDR3 runs 14 residues. Germline CDR1 reads SGHAT; CDR2 reads FQNNGV. In DNA form, the CDR3 reads TGTGCCAGCAGCTTAACAGATAGCTCCTACGAGCAGTACTTC. Its protein product is CASSLTDSSYEQYF.

The V call is TRBV14, the J call TRBJ2-7, with TRBD1 matching 9 bases. The V segment lost 4 bases and the J segment 2 bases; nucleotides outside the gene matches: 6. The CDR3 totals 15 residues. The germline V gene encodes CDR1 SGHDN and CDR2 FVKESK. As DNA, the CDR3 is TGTGCCAGCAGCCTGGGGACAGGGAATGCCTACGAGCAGTACTTC. Protein: CASSLGTGNAYEQYF.

The rearrangement links TRBV29-1 to TRBJ2-7, with a weak D call TRBD2 (5 bases). The CDR3 runs to 12 residues. Deletions cut 0 bases from V and 9 bases from J, with 12 bases between. Germline CDR1 reads SQVTM; CDR2 reads ANQGSEA. The CDR3 coding sequence is TGCAGCGTTGAAGACCGGGATTTCAGGCAGTACTTC. Translation gives CSVEDRDFRQYF.

Concerning this clone: Other DNA variants within this sample encode the same CDR3. This chain uses TRBV5-1 with TRBJ2-3; possible D gene TRBD2, 6 bases. V shed 4 bases and J shed 0 bases, with 9 bases lying between them. The germline V gene encodes CDR1 SGHRS and CDR2 YFSETQ. The CDR3 has 14 amino acids. CDR3 region: CASSLGTSTDTQYF. CDR3 bases: TGCGCCAGCAGCCTCGGGACTAGCACAGATACGCAGTATTTT.

This clone has just one count. The chain couples TRBV28 to TRBJ2-3; unclear D gene. CDR1 is MDHEN, CDR2 SYDVKM, per germline. V lost 3 bases to trimming and J lost 1 base, with 5 bases between them. The CDR3 covers 13 residues. This CDR3 is CASSFPGTDTQYF. The CDR3 DNA follows: TGTGCCAGCAGTTTTCCTGGCACAGATACGCAGTATTTT.